This entry features one T cell receptor (beta chain) sequence. The target antigen is unknown. The sample comes from a study of cytomegalovirus exposure and HLA in healthy donors. The CDR3 covers 16 residues. V trimming: 0 bases; J trimming: 7 bases; junction bases outside the gene matches: 7. The germline V gene has CDR1 MGHRA and CDR2 YSYEKL. The primer mix had 60 Vbeta and 13 Jbeta primers. TCRdb's table, derived via immunoSEQ multiplex PCR, lists solely in-frame clones and lacks some. This sample yields over 100,000 clones, of which approximately 74% are seen a single time; under 8.5% belongs to the top ten. Notes on the study in general: A later analysis, which compared TCR beta chains of equal frequency, found the HLA-associated ones more clonally expanded. Several of the most significant clusters were apparently associated with common viral pathogens in a later analysis.

V gene TRBV4-1 combines with J gene TRBJ2-1; TRBD2 matches 9 bases. The sequence derives from a male donor in good health and CMV-seronegative. The sequenced sample was PBMCs. CDR3 nucleotide sequence: TGCGCCAGCAGCCAAGATTTGCGGGGGGGCCGAAATGAGCAGTTCTTC. This sequence encodes CASSQDLRGGRNEQFF.